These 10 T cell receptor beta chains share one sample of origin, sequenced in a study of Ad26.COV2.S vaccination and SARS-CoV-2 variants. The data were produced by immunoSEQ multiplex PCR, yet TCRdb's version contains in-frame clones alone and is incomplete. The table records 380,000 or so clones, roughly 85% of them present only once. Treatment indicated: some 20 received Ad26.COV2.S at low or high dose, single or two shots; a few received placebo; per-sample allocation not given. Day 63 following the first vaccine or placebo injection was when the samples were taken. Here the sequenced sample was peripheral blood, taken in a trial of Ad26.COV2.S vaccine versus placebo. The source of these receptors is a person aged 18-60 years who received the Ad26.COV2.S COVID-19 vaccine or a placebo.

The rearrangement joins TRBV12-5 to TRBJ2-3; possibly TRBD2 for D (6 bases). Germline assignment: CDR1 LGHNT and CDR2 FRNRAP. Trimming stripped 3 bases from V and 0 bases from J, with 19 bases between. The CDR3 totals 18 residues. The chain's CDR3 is CASGFGPDGGISTDTQYF. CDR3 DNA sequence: TGTGCTAGTGGTTTTGGTCCGGATGGGGGGATTAGCACAGATACGCAGTATTTT.

The CDR3: CASALSSYGYTF. The CDR3 nucleotides read TGTGCCAGCGCTCTCTCGAGCTATGGCTACACCTTC. J is TRBJ1-2 and V is TRBV4-2; no clear D. Looked up from germline, CDR1 is LGHNA and CDR2 is YNFKEQ. V lost 8 bases, J lost 4 bases, and 11 bases lay in between. This CDR3 comprises 12 residues.

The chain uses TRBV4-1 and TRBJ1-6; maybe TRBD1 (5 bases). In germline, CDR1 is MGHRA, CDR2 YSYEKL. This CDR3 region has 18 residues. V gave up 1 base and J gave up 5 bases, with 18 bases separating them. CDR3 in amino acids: CASSQGGFRGGNNSPLHF. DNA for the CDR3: TGCGCCAGCAGCCAAGGAGGGTTTAGGGGTGGGAATAATTCACCCCTCCACTTT.

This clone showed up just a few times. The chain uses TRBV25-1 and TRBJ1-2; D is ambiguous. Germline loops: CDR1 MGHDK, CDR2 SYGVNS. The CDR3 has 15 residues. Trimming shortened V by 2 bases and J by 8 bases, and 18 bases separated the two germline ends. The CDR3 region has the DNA TGTGCCAGCAGTGAACGGGCCAGCTCTTTTGGAGGCTACACCTTC. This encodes CASSERASSFGGYTF.

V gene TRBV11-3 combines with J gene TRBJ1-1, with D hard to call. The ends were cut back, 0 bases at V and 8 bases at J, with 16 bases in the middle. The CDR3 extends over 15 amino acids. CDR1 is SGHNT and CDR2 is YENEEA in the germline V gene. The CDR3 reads CASSLEKARAGEAFF. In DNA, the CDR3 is TGTGCCAGCAGCTTAGAGAAGGCCCGGGCGGGGGAAGCTTTCTTT.

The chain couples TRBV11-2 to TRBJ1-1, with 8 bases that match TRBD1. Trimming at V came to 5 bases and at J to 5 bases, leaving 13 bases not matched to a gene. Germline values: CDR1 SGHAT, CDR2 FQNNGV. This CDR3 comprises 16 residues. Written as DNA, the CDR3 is TGTGCCAGCAGCCAGGGACAGGACTTGGGGGCAACTGAAGCTTTCTTT. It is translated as CASSQGQDLGATEAFF. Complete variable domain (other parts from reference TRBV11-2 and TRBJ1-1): EAGVAQSPRYKIIEKRQSVAFWCNPISGHATLYWYQQILGQGPKLLIQFQNNGVVDDSQLPKDRFSAERLKGVDSTLKIQPAKLEDSAVYLCASSQGQDLGATEAFFGQGTRLTVV.

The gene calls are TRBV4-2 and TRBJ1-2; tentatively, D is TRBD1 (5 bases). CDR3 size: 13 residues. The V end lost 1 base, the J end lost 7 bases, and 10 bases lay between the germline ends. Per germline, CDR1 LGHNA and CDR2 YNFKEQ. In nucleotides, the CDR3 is TGTGCCAGCAGCCAAGGGGCCCAGGGTGGCTACACCTTC. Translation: CASSQGAQGGYTF.

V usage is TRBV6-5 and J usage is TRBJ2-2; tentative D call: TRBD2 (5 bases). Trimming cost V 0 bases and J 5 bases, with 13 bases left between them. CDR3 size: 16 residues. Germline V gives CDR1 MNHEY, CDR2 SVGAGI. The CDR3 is CASSYSLTRGTGELFF. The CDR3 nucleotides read TGTGCCAGCAGTTACTCACTAACAAGAGGGACCGGGGAGCTGTTTTTT.

The CDR3 DNA follows: TGTGCCAGCAGCGAAGGACTAGCGGGGGACGTACAATACTTC. Residues: CASSEGLAGDVQYF. This chain joins TRBV9 and TRBJ2-7, with 13 bases identical to TRBD2. With 3 bases clipped from V and 13 bases from J, the junction kept 10 bases outside the gene matches. This CDR3 spans 14 amino acids. Germline CDR1 is SGDLS and CDR2 is YYNGEE.

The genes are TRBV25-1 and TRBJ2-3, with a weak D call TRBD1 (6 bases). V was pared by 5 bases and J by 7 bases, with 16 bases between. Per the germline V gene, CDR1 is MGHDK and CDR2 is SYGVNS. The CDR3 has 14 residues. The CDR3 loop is CASSFWTEDYTQYF. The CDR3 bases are TGTGCCAGCAGTTTCTGGACAGAAGACTATACGCAGTATTTT.